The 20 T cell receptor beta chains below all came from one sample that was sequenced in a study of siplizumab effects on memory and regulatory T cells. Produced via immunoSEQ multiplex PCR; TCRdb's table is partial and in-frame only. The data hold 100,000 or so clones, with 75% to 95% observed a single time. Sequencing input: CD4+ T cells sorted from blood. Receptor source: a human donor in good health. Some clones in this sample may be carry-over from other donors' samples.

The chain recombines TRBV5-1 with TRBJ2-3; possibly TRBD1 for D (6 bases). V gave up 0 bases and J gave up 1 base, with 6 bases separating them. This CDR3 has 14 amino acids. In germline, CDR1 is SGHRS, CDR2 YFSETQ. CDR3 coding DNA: TGCGCCAGCAGCTTGGCAGGGGGCACAGATACGCAGTATTTT. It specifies CASSLAGGTDTQYF.

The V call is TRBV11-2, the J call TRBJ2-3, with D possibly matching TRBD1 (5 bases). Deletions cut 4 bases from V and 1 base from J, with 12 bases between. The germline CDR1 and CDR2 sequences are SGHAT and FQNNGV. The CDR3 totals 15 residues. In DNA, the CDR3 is TGTGCCAGCAGCTCCCCAGGGCCCGGCACAGATACGCAGTATTTT. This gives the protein CASSSPGPGTDTQYF.

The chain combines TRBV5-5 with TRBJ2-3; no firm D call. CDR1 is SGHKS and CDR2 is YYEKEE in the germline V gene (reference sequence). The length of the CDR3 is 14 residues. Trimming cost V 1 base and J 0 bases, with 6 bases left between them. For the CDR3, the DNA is TGTGCCAGCAGCTTGATGGTTAGCACAGATACGCAGTATTTT. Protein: CASSLMVSTDTQYF.

The CDR3 coding sequence is TGTGCCAGCAGTGAATGGGCGGTGGGGGACTATGGCTACACCTTC. This encodes CASSEWAVGDYGYTF. The chain uses TRBV2 and TRBJ1-2, with a weak D call TRBD1 (5 bases). From germline, CDR1 is SNHLY and CDR2 FYNNEI. The CDR3 has 15 residues. V was shortened by 2 bases and J by 3 bases, with 13 bases between the two germline ends. Together with reference TRBV2 and TRBJ1-2, the CDR3 gives the full variable domain: EPEVTQTPSHQVTQMGQEVILRCVPISNHLYFYWYRQILGQKVEFLVSFYNNEISEKSEIFDDQFSVERPDGSNFTLKIRSTKLEDSAMYFCASSEWAVGDYGYTFGSGTRLTVV.

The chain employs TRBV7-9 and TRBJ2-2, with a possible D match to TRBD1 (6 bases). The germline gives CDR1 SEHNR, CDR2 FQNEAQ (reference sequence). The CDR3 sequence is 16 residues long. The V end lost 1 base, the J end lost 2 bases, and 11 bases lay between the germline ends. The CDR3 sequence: CASSLGRTDNTGELFF. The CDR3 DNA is TGTGCCAGCAGCTTAGGACGGACAGACAACACCGGGGAGCTGTTTTTT.

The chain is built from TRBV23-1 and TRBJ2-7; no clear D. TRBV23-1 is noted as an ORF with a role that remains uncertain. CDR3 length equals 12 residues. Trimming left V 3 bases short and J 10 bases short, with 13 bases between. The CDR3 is CASSHPCRCQYF. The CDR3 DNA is TGCGCCAGCAGTCACCCATGTAGGTGTCAGTACTTC.

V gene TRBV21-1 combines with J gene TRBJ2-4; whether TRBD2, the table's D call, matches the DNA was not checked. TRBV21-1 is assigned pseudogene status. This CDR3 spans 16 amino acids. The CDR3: CASSKVVRGVQNIQYF. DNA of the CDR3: TGTGCCAGCAGCAAAGTAGTTCGGGGGGTCCAAAACATTCAGTACTTC.

CDR3 DNA: TGTGCCAGCGGGACAGGGAGAGAAAAACTGTTTTTT. It translates to CASGTGREKLFF. V and J are TRBV28 and TRBJ1-4; 9 nucleotides agree with TRBD1. Germline CDR1 reads MDHEN; CDR2 reads SYDVKM. The length of the CDR3 is 12 residues. The V and J ends lost 8 bases and 8 bases, in that order; junction bases with no gene match: 3. Together with reference TRBV28 and TRBJ1-4, the CDR3 gives the full variable domain: DVKVTQSSRYLVKRTGEKVFLECVQDMDHENMFWYRQDPGLGLRLIYFSYDVKMKEKGDIPEGYSVSREKKERFSLILESASTNQTSMYLCASGTGREKLFFGSGTQLSVL.

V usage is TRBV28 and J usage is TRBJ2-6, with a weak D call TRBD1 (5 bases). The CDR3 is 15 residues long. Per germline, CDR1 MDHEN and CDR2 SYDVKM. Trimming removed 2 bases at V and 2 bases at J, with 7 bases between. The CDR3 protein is CASSLQGAGANVLTF. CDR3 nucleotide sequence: TGTGCCAGCAGTTTACAGGGCGCTGGGGCCAACGTCCTGACTTTC.

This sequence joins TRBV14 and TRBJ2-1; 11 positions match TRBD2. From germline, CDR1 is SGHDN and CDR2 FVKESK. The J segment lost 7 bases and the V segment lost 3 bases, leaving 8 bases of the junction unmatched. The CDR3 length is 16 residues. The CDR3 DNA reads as TGTGCCAGCAGCCATTTAGCGGGAGGGCCATGGAATGAGCAGTTCTTC. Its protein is CASSHLAGGPWNEQFF.

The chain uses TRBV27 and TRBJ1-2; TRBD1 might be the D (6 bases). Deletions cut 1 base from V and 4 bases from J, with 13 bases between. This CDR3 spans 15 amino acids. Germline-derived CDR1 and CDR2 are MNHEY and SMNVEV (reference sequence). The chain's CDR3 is CASSLLSGEGYGYTF. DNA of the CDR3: TGTGCCAGCAGTTTATTATCAGGGGAGGGCTATGGCTACACCTTC.

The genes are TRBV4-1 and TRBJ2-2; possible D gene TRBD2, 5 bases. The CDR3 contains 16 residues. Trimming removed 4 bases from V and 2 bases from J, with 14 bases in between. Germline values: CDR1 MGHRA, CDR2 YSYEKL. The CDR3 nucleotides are TGCGCCAGCAGCCCCCAGGCTAGCAGAAACACCGGGGAGCTGTTTTTT. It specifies CASSPQASRNTGELFF.

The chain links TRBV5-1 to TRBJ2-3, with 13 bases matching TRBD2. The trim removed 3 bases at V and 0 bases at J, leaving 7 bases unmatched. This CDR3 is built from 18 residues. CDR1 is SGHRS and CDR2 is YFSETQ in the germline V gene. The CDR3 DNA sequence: TGCGCCAGCAGCTCGAGGACTAGCGGGAGTTCGAGCACAGATACGCAGTATTTT. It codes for CASSSRTSGSSSTDTQYF.

The CDR3 spells CASSLVGQSTDTQYF. The CDR3 coding sequence is TGCGCCAGCAGCTTGGTAGGACAATCCACAGATACGCAGTATTTT. The chain combines TRBV5-1 with TRBJ2-3; tentatively, D is TRBD1 (5 bases). Germline assignment: CDR1 SGHRS and CDR2 YFSETQ. There are 15 residues in the CDR3. V dropped 0 bases and J dropped 2 bases, with 10 bases sitting between them.

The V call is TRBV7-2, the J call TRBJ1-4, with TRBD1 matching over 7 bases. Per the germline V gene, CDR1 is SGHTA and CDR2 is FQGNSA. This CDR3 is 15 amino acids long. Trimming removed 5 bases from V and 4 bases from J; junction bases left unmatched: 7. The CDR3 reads CASSPRDSLNEKLFF. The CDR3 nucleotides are TGTGCCAGCAGCCCGCGGGACAGCCTTAATGAAAAACTGTTTTTT. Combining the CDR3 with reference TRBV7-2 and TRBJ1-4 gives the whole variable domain GAGVSQSPSNKVTEKGKDVELRCDPISGHTALYWYRQSLGQGLEFLIYFQGNSAPDKSGLPSDRFSAERTGGSVSTLTIQRTQQEDSAVYLCASSPRDSLNEKLFFGSGTQLSVL.

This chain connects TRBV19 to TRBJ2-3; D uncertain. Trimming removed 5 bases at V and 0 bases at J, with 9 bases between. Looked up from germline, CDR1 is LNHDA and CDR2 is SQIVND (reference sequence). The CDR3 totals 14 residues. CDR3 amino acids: CASSLYASTDTQYF. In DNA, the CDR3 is TGTGCCAGTAGTCTATACGCTAGCACAGATACGCAGTATTTT.

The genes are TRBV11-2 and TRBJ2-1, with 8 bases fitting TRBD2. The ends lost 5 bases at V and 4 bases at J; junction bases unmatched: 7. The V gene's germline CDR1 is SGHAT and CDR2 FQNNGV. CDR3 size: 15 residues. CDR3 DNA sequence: TGTGCCAGCAGCCGGATAGCGGGACTGTACAATGAGCAGTTCTTC. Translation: CASSRIAGLYNEQFF.

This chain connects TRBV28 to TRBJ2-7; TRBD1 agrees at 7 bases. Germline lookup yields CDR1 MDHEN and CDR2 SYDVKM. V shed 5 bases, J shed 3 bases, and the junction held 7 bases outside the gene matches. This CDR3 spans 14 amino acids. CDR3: CASSRRTGVYEQYF. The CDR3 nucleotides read TGTGCCAGCAGTCGCCGGACAGGAGTCTACGAGCAGTACTTC.

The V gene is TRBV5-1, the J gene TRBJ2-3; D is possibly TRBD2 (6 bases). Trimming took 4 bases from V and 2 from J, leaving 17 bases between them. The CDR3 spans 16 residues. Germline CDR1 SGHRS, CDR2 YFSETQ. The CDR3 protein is CASSRESPGATDTQYF. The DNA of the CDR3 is TGCGCCAGCAGCCGGGAGAGCCCGGGAGCCACAGATACGCAGTATTTT.

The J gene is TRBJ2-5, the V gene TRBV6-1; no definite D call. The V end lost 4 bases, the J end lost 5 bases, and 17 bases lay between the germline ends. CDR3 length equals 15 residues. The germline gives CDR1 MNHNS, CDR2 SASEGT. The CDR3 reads CASSGPRLTLETQYF. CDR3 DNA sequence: TGTGCCAGCAGTGGCCCCAGACTCACCCTGGAGACCCAGTACTTC.